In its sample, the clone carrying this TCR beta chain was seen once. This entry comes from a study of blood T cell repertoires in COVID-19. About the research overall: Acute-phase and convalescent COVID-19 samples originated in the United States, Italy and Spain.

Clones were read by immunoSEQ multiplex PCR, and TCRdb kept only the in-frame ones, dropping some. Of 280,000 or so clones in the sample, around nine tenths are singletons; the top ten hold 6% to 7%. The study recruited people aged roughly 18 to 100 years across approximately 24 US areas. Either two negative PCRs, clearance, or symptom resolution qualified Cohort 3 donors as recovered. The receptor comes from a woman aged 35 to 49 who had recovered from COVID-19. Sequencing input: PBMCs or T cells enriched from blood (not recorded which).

The CDR3 nucleotides are TGCGCCAGCAGCCAAGGGGCCTATTATTCTTCTAGCACAGATACGCAGTATTTT. Amino acid sequence: CASSQGAYYSSSTDTQYF. V is TRBV4-3 and J is TRBJ2-3, with D unresolved. The germline V gene has CDR1 LGHNA and CDR2 YSLEER. Between the trimmed V and J ends, which lost 1 base and 0 bases, there was a span of 17 bases. The CDR3 extends over 18 amino acids.